This TCR beta chain stems from a study of T cell responses to AZD1222 COVID-19 vaccine. Study as a whole: The analysis combined second doses at about 4 or about 12 weeks. Study results and limitations: Targeting of unmutated variant regions was reportedly seen in nearly half of spike-specific TCRs.

This clone occurred once. The antigen remains unidentified. Some clones are missing from TCRdb's copy, which holds only in-frame ones; the method was immunoSEQ multiplex PCR. The profile shows about 100,000 clones, roughly 90% of them singletons. Germline assignment: CDR1 MDHEN and CDR2 SYDVKM. V lost 7 bases and J lost 14, with 17 bases in between. The CDR3 has 12 residues. Specimen: peripheral blood, collected on day 0 of AZD1222 vaccination. This chain connects TRBV28 to TRBJ1-4; D uncertain. This TCR was sampled from an adult in good health. The CDR3 sequence is CASTEGFRHLFF. The CDR3 DNA reads as TGTGCCAGCACCGAAGGATTCAGGCACCTGTTTTTT.